This section outlines one T cell receptor beta chain sequence together with its context. Its antigen is currently unknown. The data stem from a study of blood T cells in healthy people across ages. Notes on the study in general: CMV status of donors was not determined, possibly confounding expanded clonotype changes.

Germline lookup yields CDR1 MNHNY and CDR2 SVGAGI (reference sequence). CDR3 size: 16 residues. Losses at the gene ends were 7 bases for V and 1 base for J; bases not matched to a gene: 12. A sample-barcoded 5' primer and a J-beta primer mix were used in a second PCR of about 6 to 11 cycles. TCRdb passed the 5' RACE reads through MiXCR, listing each CDR3 protein once. The sample comprises 600,000 to 900,000 distinct CDR3 sequences, around 25% of which are singletons, and roughly 3.1% rests with the top ten. The sample was also linked to a second study, of T cells of mothers and their children.

The sample was blood. The receptor's source is a boy aged 5-17 years in good health. The chain uses TRBV6-6 and TRBJ1-1, with 7 bases matching TRBD1. The CDR3, as DNA: TGTGCCAGCAAGGAATTGACAGGGCGGACGAACACTGAAGCTTTCTTT. It encodes CASKELTGRTNTEAFF.